These 10 T cell receptor beta chains were sequenced from one sample in a study of regulatory T cells in long-lasting Graves disease. Time point denoted: newly diagnosed GD, antithyroid drugs for less than 3 months. The TCR library used RNA extracted from PBMCs. TCR beta libraries were built with iRepertoire HTBI primers and Arm-PCR of CDR3 regions. TCRdb ran MiXCR on the multiplex PCR reads and lists one entry per CDR3 protein. The sample yields roughly 500,000 distinct CDR3 sequences, roughly 13% seen once. These data also formed part of another study, on T cells in Graves' hyperthyroidism and ophthalmopathy.

The sample in question was peripheral blood mononuclear cells (PBMCs), obtained at new diagnosis, from a patient treated with antithyroid drugs. The receptors come from a man younger than 45 with Graves disease.

This clonotype was detected ten times or more. The chain links TRBV27 to TRBJ2-1; D not certain. Germline V lookup: CDR1 MNHEY, CDR2 SMNVEV (reference sequence). V shed 2 bases and J shed 3 bases, with 8 bases lying between them. The CDR3 extends over 14 amino acids. CDR3 coding DNA: TGTGCCAGCAGTTTAGCCCCCTTCTACAATGAGCAGTTCTTC. It yields the protein CASSLAPFYNEQFF.

This clonotype was recorded many times. V usage is TRBV11-2 and J usage is TRBJ1-1, with D unclear. Trimming pared 4 bases from V and 1 base from J, leaving 10 bases between. CDR1 is SGHAT and CDR2 is FQNNGV in the germline V gene. The CDR3 extends over 14 amino acids. In DNA form, the CDR3 reads TGTGCCAGCAGCTGGAGCACAGCGAACACTGAAGCTTTCTTT. Amino acids: CASSWSTANTEAFF.

In its sample, this clonotype was seen a few times. This chain links TRBV10-3 with TRBJ2-1; 8 bases match TRBD2. The junction had 8 bases not matched to a gene; V was cut back by 4 bases and J by 6 bases. The CDR3 totals 15 residues. Germline values: CDR1 ENHRY, CDR2 SYGVKD. CDR3 bases: TGTGCCATCAGTGGGCCGGGACTAGGAGGCAATGAGCAGTTCTTC. It yields the protein CAISGPGLGGNEQFF.

This clonotype was picked up a small number of times. A read error may be the cause here, since a much bigger clone is one base away. The chain joins TRBV6-2 or TRBV6-3 to TRBJ1-1; D is ambiguous. CDR3 length equals 14 residues. Trimming pared 3 bases from V and 11 bases from J, leaving 19 bases between. Per the germline V gene, CDR1 is MNHEY and CDR2 is SVGEGT. Written as DNA, the CDR3 is TGTGCCAGCAGTTATTCCACCAAGGGTATCGGGGCTTTCTTT. It yields the protein CASSYSTKGIGAFF.

Ten or more counts support this clonotype. The gene calls are TRBV20-1 and TRBJ2-2; 8 nucleotides agree with TRBD1. The CDR3 covers 15 residues. CDR1 and CDR2 (germline): DFQATT, SNEGSKA (reference sequence). J lost 5 bases, V lost 5 bases, and 10 bases had no gene match. The CDR3 DNA reads TGCAGTGCTCCCAGGGGGCGCGTGGTGACCGGGGAGCTGTTTTTT. Translated, it gives CSAPRGRVVTGELFF.

This clonotype was counted ten times or more. This chain connects TRBV27 to TRBJ1-1, with a tentative D call TRBD1 (5 bases). This CDR3 region has 17 residues. Trimming shortened V by 0 bases and J by 3 bases, and 17 bases separated the two germline ends. Germline V gene lookup returns CDR1 MNHEY and CDR2 SMNVEV (reference sequence). CDR3 loop: CASSLSGWGVRYTEAFF. DNA for the CDR3: TGTGCCAGCAGTTTATCGGGTTGGGGGGTTCGGTACACTGAAGCTTTCTTT.

This clonotype came up a few times. The chain is built from TRBV12-3 or TRBV12-4 and TRBJ2-5, with a possible D match to TRBD2 (6 bases). V was shortened by 7 bases and J by 4 bases, with 19 bases between the two germline ends. The CDR3 spans 15 residues. CDR3 region: CASKRPGPGGETQYF. CDR3 bases: TGTGCCAGCAAACGACCGGGCCCCGGGGGAGAGACCCAGTACTTC.

This clonotype was counted ten times or more. This chain connects TRBV2 to TRBJ2-3, with 8 bases fitting TRBD2. Trimming took 4 bases from V and 2 from J; bases not matched to a gene: 5. The CDR3 sequence is 15 residues long. Germline V gene data show CDR1 as SNHLY and CDR2 as FYNNEI. The DNA of the CDR3 is TGTGCCAGCAGTGGGCGGGAGGCCCCCACAGATACGCAGTATTTT. It codes for CASSGREAPTDTQYF.

The chain couples TRBV7-3 to TRBJ2-1; 9 nucleotides line up with TRBD2. The germline V gene has CDR1 SGHTA and CDR2 FQGTGA. V gave up 5 bases and J gave up 7 bases; unmatched junction bases: 12. The length of the CDR3 is 16 residues. As DNA, the CDR3 is TGTGCCAGCAGCCCCGTAGCGGGAGTCCTTAAGAATGAGCAGTTCTTC. This encodes CASSPVAGVLKNEQFF.

J is TRBJ2-3 and V is TRBV29-1; possibly TRBD1 for D (6 bases). The germline V gene encodes CDR1 SQVTM and CDR2 ANQGSEA. This CDR3 region has 11 residues. V gave up 7 bases and J gave up 2 bases, with 7 bases separating them. DNA for the CDR3: TGCAGCGGGGACACCACAGATACGCAGTATTTT. It is translated as CSGDTTDTQYF.